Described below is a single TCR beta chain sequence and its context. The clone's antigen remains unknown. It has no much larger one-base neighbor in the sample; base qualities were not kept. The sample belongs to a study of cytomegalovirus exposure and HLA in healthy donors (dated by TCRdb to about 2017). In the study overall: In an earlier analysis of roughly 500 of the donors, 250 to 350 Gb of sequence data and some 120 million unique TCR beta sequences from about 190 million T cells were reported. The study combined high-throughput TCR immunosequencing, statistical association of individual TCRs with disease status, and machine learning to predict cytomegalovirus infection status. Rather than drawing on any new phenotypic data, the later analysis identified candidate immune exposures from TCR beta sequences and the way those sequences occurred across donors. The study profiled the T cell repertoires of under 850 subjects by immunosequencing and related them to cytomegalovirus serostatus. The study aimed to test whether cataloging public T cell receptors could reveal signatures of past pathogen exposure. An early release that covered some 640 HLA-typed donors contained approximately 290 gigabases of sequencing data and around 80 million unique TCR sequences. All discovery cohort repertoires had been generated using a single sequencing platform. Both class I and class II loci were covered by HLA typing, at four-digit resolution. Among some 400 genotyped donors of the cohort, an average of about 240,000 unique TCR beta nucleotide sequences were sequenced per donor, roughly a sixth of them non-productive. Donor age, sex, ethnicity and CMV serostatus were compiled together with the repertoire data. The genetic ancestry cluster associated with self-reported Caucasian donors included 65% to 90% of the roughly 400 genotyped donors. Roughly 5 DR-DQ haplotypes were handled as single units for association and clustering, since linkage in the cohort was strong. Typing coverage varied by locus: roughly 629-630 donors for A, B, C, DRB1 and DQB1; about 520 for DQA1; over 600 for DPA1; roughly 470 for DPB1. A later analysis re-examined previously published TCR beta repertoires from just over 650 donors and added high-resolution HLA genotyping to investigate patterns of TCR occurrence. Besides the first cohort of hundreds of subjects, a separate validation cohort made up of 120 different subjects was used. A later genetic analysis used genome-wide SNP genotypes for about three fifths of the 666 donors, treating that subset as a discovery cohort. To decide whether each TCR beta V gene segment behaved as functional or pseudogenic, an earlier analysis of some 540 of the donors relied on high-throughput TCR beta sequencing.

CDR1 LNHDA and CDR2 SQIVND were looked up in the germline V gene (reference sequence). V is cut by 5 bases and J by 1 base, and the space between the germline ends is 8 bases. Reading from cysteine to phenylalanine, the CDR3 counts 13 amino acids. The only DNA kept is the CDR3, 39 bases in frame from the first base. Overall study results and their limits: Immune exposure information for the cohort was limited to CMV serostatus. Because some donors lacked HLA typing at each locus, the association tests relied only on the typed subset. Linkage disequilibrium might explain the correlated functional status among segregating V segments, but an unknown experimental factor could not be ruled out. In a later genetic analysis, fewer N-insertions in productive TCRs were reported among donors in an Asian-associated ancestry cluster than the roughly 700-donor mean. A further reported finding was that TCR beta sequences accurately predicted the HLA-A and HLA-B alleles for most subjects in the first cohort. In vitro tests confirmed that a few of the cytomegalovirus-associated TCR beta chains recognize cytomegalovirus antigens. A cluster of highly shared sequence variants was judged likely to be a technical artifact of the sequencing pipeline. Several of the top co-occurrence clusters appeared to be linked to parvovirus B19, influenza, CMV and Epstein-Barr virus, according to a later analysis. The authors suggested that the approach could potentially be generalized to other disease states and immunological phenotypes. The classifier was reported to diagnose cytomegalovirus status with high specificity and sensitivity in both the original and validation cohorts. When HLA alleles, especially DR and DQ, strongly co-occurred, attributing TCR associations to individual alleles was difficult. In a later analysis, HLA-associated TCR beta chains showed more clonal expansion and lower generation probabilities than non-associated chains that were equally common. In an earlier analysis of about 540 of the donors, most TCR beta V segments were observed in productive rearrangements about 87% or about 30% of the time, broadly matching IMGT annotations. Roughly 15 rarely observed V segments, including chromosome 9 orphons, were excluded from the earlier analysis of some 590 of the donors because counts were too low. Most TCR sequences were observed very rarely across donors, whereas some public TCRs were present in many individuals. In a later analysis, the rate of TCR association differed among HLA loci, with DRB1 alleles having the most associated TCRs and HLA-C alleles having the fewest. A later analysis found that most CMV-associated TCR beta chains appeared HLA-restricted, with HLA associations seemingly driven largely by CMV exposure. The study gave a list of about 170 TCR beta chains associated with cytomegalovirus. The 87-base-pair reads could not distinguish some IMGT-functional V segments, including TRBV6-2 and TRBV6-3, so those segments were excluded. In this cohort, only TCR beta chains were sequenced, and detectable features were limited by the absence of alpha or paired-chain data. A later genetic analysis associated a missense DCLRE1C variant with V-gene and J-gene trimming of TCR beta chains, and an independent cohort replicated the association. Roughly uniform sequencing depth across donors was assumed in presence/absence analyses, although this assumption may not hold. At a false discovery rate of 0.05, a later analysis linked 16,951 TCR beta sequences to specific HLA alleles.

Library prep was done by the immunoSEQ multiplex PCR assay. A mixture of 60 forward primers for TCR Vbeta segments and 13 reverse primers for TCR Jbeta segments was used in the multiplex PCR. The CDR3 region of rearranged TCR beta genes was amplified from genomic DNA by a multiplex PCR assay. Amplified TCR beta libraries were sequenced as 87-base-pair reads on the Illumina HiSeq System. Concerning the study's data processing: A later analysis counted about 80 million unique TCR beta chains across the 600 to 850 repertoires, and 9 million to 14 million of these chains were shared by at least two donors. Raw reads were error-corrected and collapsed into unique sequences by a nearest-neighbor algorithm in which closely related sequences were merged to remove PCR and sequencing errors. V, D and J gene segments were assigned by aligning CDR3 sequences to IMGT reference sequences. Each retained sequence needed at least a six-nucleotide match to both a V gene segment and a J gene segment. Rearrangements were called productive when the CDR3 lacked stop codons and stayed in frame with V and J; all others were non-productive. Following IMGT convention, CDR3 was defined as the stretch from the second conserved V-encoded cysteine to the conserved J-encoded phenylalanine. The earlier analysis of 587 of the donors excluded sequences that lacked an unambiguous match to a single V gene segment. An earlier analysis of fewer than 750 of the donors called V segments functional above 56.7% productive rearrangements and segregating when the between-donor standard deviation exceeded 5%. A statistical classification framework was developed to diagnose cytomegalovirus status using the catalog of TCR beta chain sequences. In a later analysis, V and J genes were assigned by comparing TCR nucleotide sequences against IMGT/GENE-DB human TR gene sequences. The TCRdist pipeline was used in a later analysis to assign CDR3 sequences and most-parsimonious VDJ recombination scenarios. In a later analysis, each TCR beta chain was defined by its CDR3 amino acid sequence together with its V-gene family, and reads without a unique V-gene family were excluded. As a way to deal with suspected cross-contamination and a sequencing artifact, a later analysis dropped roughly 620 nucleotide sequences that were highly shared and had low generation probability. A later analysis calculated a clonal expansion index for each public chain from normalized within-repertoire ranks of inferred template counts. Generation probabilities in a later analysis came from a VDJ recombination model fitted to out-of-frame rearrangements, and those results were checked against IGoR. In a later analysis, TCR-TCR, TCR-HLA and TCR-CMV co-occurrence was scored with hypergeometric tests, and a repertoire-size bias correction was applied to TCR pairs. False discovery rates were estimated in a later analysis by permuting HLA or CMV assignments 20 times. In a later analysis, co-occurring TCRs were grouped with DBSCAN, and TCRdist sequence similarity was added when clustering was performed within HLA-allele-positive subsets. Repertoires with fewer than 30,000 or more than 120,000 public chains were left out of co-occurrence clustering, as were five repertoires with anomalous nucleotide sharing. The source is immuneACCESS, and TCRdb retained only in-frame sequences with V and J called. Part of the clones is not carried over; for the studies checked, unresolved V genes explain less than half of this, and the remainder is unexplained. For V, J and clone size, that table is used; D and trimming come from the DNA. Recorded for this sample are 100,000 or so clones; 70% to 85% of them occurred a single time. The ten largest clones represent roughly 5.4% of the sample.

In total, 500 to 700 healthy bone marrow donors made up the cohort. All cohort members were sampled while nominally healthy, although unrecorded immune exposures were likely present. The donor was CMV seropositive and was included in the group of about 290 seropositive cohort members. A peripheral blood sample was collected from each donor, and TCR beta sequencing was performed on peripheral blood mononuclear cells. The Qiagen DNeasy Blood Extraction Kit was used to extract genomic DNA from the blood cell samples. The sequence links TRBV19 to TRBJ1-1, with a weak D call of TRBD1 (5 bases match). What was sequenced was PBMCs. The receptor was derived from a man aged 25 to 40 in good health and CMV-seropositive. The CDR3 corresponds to CASSLGQNTEAFF. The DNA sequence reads TGTGCCAGTAGTCTAGGACAGAACACTGAAGCTTTCTTT.